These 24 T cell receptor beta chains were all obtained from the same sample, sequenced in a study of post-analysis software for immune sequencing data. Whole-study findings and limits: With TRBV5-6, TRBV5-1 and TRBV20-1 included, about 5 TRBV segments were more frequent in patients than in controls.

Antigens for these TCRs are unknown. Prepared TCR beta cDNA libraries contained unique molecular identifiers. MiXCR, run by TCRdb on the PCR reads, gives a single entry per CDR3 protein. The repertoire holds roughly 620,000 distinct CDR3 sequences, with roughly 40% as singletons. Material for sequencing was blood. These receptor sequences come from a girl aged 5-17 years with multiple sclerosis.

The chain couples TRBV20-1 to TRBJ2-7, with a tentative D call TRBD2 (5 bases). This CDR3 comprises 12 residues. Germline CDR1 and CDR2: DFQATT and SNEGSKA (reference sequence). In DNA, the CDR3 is TGCAGCGCCACCGGGAAAACCTACGAGCAGTACTTC. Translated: CSATGKTYEQYF.

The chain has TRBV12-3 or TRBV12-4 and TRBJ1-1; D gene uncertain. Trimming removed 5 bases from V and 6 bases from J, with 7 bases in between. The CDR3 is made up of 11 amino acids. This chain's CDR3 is CASSVTPEAFF. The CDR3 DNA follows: TGTGCCAGCAGTGTGACCCCTGAAGCTTTCTTT.

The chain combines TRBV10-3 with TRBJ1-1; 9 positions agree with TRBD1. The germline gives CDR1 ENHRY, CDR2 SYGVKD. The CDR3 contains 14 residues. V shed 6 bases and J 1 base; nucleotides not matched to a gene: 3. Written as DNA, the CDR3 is TGTGCCATCAGGCCGGGACAGGGGAACACTGAAGCTTTCTTT. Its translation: CAIRPGQGNTEAFF.

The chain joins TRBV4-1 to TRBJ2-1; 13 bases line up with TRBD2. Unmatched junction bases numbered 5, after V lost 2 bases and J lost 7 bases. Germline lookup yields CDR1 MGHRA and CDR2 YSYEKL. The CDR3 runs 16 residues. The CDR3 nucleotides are TGCGCCAGCAGCCAACTTACTAGCGGGGGGGGAAATGAGCAGTTCTTC. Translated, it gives CASSQLTSGGGNEQFF.

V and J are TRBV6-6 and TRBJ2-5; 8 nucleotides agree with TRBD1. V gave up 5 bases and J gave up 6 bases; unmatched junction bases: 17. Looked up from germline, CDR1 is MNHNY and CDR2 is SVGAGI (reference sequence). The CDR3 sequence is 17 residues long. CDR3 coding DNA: TGTGCCAGCAGTCACGACAGGGGCGAATACACAAGGAAGACCCAGTACTTC. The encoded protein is CASSHDRGEYTRKTQYF.

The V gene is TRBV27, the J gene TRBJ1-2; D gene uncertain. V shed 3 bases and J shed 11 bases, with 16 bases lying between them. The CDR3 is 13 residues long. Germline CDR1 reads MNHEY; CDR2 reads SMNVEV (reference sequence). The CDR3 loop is CASSFNPLVGYTF. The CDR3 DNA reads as TGTGCCAGCAGTTTTAACCCCTTGGTGGGATACACCTTC.

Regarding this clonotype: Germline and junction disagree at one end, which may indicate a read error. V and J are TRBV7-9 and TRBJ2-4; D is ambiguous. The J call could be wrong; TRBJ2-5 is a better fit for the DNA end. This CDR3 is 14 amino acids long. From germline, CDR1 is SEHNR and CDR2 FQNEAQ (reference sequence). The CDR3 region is CASSFFRQAETQYF. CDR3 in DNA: TGCGCCAGCAGCTTTTTTAGGCAGGCGGAGACCCAGTACTTC.

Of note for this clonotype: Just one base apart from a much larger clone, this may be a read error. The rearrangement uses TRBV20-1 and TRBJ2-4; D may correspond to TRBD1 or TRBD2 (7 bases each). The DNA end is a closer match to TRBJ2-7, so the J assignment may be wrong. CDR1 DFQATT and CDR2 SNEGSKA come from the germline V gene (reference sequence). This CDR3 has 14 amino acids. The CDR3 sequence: CSATEQGRAYEQYF. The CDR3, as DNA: TGCAGTGCCACAGAACAGGGGAGGGCCTACGAGCAGTACTTC.

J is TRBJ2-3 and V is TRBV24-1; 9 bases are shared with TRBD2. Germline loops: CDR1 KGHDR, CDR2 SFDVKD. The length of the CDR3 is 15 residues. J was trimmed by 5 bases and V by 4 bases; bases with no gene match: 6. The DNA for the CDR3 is TGTGCCACCAGTGAACCTAGCGGGGATGTAGATACGCAGTATTTT. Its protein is CATSEPSGDVDTQYF.

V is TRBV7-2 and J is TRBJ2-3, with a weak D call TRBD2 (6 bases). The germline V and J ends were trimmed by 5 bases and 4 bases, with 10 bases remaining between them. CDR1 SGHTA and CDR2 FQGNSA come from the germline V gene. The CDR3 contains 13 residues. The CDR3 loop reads CASSRDSADTQYF. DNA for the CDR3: TGTGCCAGCAGCAGGGACTCCGCAGATACGCAGTATTTT.

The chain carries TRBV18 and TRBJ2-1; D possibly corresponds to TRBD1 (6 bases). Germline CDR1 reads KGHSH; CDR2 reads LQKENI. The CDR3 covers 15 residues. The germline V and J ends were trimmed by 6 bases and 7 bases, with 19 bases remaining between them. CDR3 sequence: CASSLSGTYGNEQFF. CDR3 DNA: TGTGCCAGCTCCCTATCCGGGACATATGGGAATGAGCAGTTCTTC. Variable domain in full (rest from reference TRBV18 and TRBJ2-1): NAGVMQNPRHLVRRRGQEARLRCSPMKGHSHVYWYRQLPEEGLKFMVYLQKENIIDESGMPKERFSAEFPKEGPSILRIQQVVRGDSAAYFCASSLSGTYGNEQFFGPGTRLTVL.

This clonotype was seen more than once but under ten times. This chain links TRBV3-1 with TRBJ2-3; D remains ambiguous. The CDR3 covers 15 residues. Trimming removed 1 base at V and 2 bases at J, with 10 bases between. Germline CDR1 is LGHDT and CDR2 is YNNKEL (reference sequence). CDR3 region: CASSQGLLSTDTQYF. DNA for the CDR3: TGTGCCAGCAGCCAAGGGCTTCTTTCCACAGATACGCAGTATTTT.

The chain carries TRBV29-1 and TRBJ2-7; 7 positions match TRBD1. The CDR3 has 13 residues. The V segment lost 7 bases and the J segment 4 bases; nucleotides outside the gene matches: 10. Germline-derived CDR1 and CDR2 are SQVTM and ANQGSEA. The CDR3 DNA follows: TGCAGCGCAGGGGACAGACTCACTTACGAGCAGTACTTC. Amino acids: CSAGDRLTYEQYF.

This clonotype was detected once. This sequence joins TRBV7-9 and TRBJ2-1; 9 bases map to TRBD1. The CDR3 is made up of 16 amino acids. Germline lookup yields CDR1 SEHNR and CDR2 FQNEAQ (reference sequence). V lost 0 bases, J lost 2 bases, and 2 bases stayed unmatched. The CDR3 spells CASSLARQGAYNEQFF. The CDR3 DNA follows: TGTGCCAGCAGCTTAGCGCGACAGGGGGCCTACAATGAGCAGTTCTTC.

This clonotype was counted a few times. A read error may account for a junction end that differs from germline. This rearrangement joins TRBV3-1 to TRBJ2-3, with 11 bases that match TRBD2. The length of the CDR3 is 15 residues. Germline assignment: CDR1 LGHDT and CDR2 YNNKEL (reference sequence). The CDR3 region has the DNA TGTGCCGGCAGCCAAGCTCTAGCGGGAGGAGATACGCAGTATTTT. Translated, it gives CAGSQALAGGDTQYF.

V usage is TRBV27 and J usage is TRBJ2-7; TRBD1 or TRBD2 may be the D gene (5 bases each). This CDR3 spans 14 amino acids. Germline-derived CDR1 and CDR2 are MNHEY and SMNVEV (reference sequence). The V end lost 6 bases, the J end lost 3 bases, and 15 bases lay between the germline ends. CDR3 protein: CASRSTVRGYEQYF. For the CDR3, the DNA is TGTGCCAGCAGGTCGACGGTGAGGGGCTACGAGCAGTACTTC.

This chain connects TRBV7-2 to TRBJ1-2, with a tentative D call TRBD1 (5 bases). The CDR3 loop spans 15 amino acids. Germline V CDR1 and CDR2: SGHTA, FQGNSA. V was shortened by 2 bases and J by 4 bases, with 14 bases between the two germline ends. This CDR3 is CASSLSPGRGYGYTF. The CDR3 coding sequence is TGTGCCAGCAGCTTATCCCCGGGAAGGGGCTATGGCTACACCTTC.

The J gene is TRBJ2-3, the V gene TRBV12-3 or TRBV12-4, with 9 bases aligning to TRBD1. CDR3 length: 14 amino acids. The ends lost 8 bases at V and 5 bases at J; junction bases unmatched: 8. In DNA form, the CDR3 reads TGTGCCAGCGGCAGACAGGACAGGGGAGATACGCAGTATTTT. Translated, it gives CASGRQDRGDTQYF.

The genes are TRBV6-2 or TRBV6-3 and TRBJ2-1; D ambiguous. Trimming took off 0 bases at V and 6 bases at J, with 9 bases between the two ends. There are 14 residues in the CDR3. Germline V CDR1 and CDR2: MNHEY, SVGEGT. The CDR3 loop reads CASSYSGYGNEQFF. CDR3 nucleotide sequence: TGTGCCAGCAGTTACTCGGGCTATGGCAATGAGCAGTTCTTC.

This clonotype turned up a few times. The CDR3 is CASSQVRRSGETQYF. The CDR3 nucleotides are TGCGCCAGCAGCCAAGTACGCCGCAGCGGGGAGACCCAGTACTTC. This sequence joins TRBV4-1 and TRBJ2-5; TRBD2 is a possible D gene (6 bases). Per the germline V gene, CDR1 is MGHRA and CDR2 is YSYEKL. V lost 1 base, J lost 5 bases, and 14 bases lay in between. The CDR3 length is 15 residues.

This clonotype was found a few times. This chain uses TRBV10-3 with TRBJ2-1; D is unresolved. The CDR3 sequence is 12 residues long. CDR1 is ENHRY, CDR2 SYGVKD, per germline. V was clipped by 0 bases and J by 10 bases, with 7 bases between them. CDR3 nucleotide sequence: TGTGCCATCAGTGAGTCTGGCGAGGAGCAGTTCTTC. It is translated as CAISESGEEQFF.

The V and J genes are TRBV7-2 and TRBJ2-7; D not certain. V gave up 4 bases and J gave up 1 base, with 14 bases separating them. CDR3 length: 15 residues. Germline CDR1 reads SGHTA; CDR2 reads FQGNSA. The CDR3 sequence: CASSSRTGPSYEQYF. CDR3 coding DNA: TGTGCCAGCAGCTCCCGCACGGGTCCTTCCTACGAGCAGTACTTC.

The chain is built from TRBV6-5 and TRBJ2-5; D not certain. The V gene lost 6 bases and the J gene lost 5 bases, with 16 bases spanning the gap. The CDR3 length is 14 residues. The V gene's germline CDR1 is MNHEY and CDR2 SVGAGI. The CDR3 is CASRLYNYAETQYF. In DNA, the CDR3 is TGTGCCAGCAGACTTTATAATTACGCGGAGACCCAGTACTTC.

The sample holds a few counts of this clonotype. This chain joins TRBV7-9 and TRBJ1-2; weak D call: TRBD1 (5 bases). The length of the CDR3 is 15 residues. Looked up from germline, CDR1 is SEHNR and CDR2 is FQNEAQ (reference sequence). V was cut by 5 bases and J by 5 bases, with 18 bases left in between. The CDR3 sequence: CASSPRQNPEYGYTF. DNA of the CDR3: TGTGCCAGCAGCCCCAGACAGAACCCGGAGTATGGCTACACCTTC. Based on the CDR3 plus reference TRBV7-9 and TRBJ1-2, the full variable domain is DTGVSQNPRHKITKRGQNVTFRCDPISEHNRLYWYRQTLGQGPEFLTYFQNEAQLEKSRLLSDRFSAERPKGSFSTLEIQRTEQGDSAMYLCASSPRQNPEYGYTFGSGTRLTVV.